The clone carrying this T cell receptor (beta chain) came up many times. The data were obtained in a study of blood T cell repertoires in COVID-19. Overall study context: Sites in the United States, Italy and Spain provided acute and convalescent COVID-19 samples. PBMCs, B-cell-depleted T cells, or T cells were the source of the cDNA or gDNA that made up the material.

In the original analysis: Estimation of nucleated cell counts was performed using reference gene primer amplification. Data came from immunoSEQ multiplex PCR; TCRdb stores just in-frame clones and leaves some out. V and J calls and clone size come straight from that table; D and trimming were deduced from the DNA. The profile shows some 90,000 clones, roughly 85% of them singletons. Trimming left V 5 bases short and J 2 bases short, with 12 bases between. The CDR3 sequence is 15 residues long. CDR1 and CDR2 (germline): SGHAT, FQNNGV. The rearrangement links TRBV11-2 to TRBJ1-4; a weak D match, TRBD1 (6 bases). The source of this sequence is a human donor in a cohort sampled during active COVID-19. The source material was peripheral blood. This CDR3 is CASSRYRATNEKLFF. In DNA, the CDR3 is TGTGCCAGCAGCAGATACAGGGCCACTAATGAAAAACTGTTTTTT.